The present T cell receptor beta chain was sequenced within a study of PD-1 blockade in classical Hodgkin lymphoma. Worth noting for this clone: Its target is not known.

Time point here: cycle 4 day 1 (C4D1), after more than five weeks of nivolumab. After autologous stem cell transplantation all patients relapsed, and prior brentuximab vedotin exposure differed between cohorts. With 0 bases clipped from V and 8 bases from J, the junction kept 4 bases outside the gene matches. Germline CDR1 is MNHEY and CDR2 is SVGAGI. The CDR3 totals 14 residues. Assay: immunoSEQ multiplex PCR; the TCRdb copy retains only in-frame clones and omits some. The sample has about 90,000 clones; approximately 90% are singletons. Study results and caveats: Sources of repertoire differences remain undefined, possibly disease activity or prior therapy. There was a significant rise in CD4+ TCR diversity by C4D1, with no such rise for CD8+.

The material was peripheral blood mononuclear cells (PBMCs), obtained before the fourth cycle of nivolumab. The receptor was isolated from a human donor with classical Hodgkin lymphoma. The chain is built from TRBV6-5 and TRBJ1-2, with 9 bases that match TRBD1. In nucleotides, the CDR3 is TGTGCCAGCAGTTACTCGGGACAGGGCGGCGGCTACACCTTC. It yields the protein CASSYSGQGGGYTF.